This T cell receptor beta chain was found in a study of chemoradiotherapy in HPV16-positive cancers. The CDR3 loop spans 15 amino acids. Germline V CDR1 and CDR2: MDHEN, SYDVKM. V shed 4 bases, J shed 6 bases, and the junction held 9 bases outside the gene matches. The study's findings and limits: HPV-specific T cells were functionally defined from only two HPV16-positive patients. Candidate HPV-specific clones and E7-related TCR motifs grew in tumor during treatment.

Only in-frame clones appear in the TCRdb table, and some are missing; sequencing was by immunoSEQ multiplex PCR. The data show about 10,000 clones, with around 83% seen just once and 13% held by the top ten. Points on this clone: As yet, its antigen is unknown.

V usage is TRBV28 and J usage is TRBJ2-1; 7 bases agree with TRBD2. This material consisted of tumor tissue, taken from a patient who underwent chemoradiotherapy. This receptor was identified in a human donor with HPV-associated anogenital cancer. CDR3 in amino acids: CASSSTRTGGNEQFF. CDR3 sequence (DNA): TGTGCCAGCAGTTCCACCAGGACGGGGGGCAATGAGCAGTTCTTC.